These 15 T cell receptor beta chains share one sample of origin, sequenced in a study of tumor and adjacent non-tumor tissue in lung cancer. TCRbeta libraries were built with three rounds of nested PCR, modified from ARM-PCR. TCRdb called the multiplex PCR reads again in MiXCR, with one record for every CDR3 protein. The data contain about 200,000 distinct CDR3 sequences, 70% to 75% of them singletons. No cell sorting was done before RNA was extracted from the tissue. The sequenced material came from lung tumor tissue. These receptor sequences come from a man in his sixties with non-small cell lung cancer.

As for this clonotype: One end of the junction fails to match germline, which may point to a read error. The chain is built from TRBV11-1 and TRBJ2-1; 11 bases line up with TRBD2. The CDR3 consists of 17 residues. The germline V gene encodes CDR1 SGHAT and CDR2 FQDESV (reference sequence). This CDR3 is CTSSSSRLAGGNNKQFF. CDR3 bases: TGTACCAGCAGCTCATCTCGGCTAGCGGGAGGCAACAATAAGCAGTTCTTC.

A word on this clonotype: A much larger clone sits a single nucleotide away, making a read error possible. The chain recombines TRBV6-1 with TRBJ2-7; 8 bases agree with TRBD2. Germline CDR1 reads MNHNS; CDR2 reads SASEGT. CDR3 size: 15 residues. V shed 10 bases, J shed 5 bases, and the junction held 16 bases outside the gene matches. In DNA form, the CDR3 reads TGTGCCAACAGACCCCTCGCGGGGGGTTCCCACGAGCAGTACTTC. Translation gives CANRPLAGGSHEQYF.

This clonotype was detected only once. Germline and junction disagree at one end, which may indicate a read error. This sequence joins TRBV6-2 or TRBV6-3 and TRBJ2-1; 10 positions match TRBD2. Germline V gene data show CDR1 as MNHEY and CDR2 as SVGEGT. This CDR3 is built from 19 residues. CDR3 protein: CASNYPNYASGSSGNEQFF. As DNA, the CDR3 is TGTGCCAGCAATTACCCAAACTATGCTAGCGGGAGTTCTGGCAATGAACAGTTCTTC.

For this clonotype: A read error is likely, as this CDR3 ends without the conserved phenylalanine or tryptophan. The chain is built from TRBV29-1 and TRBJ2-1; perhaps TRBD2 as D (5 bases). The CDR3 has 16 amino acids. V lost 7 bases, J lost 3 bases, and 22 bases lay in between. Looked up from germline, CDR1 is SQVTM and CDR2 is ANQGSEA. CDR3: CSGEPGSATSYNEQFL. The CDR3 nucleotides are TGCAGCGGGGAGCCCGGAAGCGCTACGAGCTACAATGAGCAGTTCCTC.

As for this clonotype: A read error may produce the germline difference seen at one junction end. CDR3 DNA: TGCGCCAGCGGCCTCCGGGACGAAGCTGGCGAGCAGTACTTC. This sequence encodes CASGLRDEAGEQYF. The chain couples TRBV11-3 to TRBJ2-7; D is possibly TRBD1 or TRBD2 (5 bases each). Germline assignment: CDR1 SGHNT and CDR2 YENEEA. The CDR3 loop spans 14 amino acids.

This clonotype has only a few counts. V and J are TRBV10-2 and TRBJ1-1; D remains unclear. The CDR3 has 13 residues. V shed 8 bases and J shed 1 base, with 11 bases lying between them. Germline V gene sequence: CDR1 WSHSY, CDR2 SAAADI. The CDR3 protein is CASVFQPNTEAFF. The DNA of the CDR3 is TGCGCCAGCGTATTTCAGCCGAACACTGAAGCTTTCTTT.

A remark on this clonotype: One junction end does not reproduce the germline sequence, and a read error may be involved. In DNA, the CDR3 is TGTACCAGCAGCCCCCTAGGCCAGGACACTGAAGCCTTCTTT. This sequence encodes CTSSPLGQDTEAFF. This sequence joins TRBV4-2 and TRBJ1-1, with D possibly matching TRBD1 (5 bases). Looked up from germline, CDR1 is LGHNA and CDR2 is YNFKEQ. CDR3 length: 14 amino acids.

Comments on this clonotype: Its ends do not fully match the called genes, so a read error is possible. The chain combines TRBV11-2 with TRBJ2-3, with D maybe TRBD2 (6 bases). The germline V gene encodes CDR1 SGHAT and CDR2 FQNNGV. The CDR3 is made up of 16 amino acids. CDR3 protein: CVSNSVGGFITDTQYF. CDR3 bases: TGTGTCAGCAACTCAGTCGGGGGATTCATCACAGATACGCAGTATTTT.

CDR3 nucleotides: TGTGCCAGCAGCGGACAGGGGGCACGAGGTCAGCCCCAGCATTTT. Amino acids: CASSGQGARGQPQHF. The chain joins TRBV5-6 to TRBJ1-5, with TRBD1 identical over 11 bases. Germline trimming cut 4 bases from V and 6 bases from J; bases unmatched to any gene: 6. This CDR3 region has 15 residues. Looked up from germline, CDR1 is SGHDT and CDR2 is YYEEEE.

Remarks on this clonotype: Because it lacks the conserved phenylalanine or tryptophan at the end, this CDR3 is likely a read error. Because the CDR3's place on the DNA is in doubt, the DNA is left out and the CDR3 is given as listed by TCRdb. This sequence joins TRBV12-3 or TRBV12-4 and TRBJ2-1; TRBD1, the table's D call, was not compared with the DNA. The CDR3 numbers 14 amino acids, ends counted. CDR3 sequence reads: CASRLAGEGNEQFL.

This clonotype turned up a few times. The rearrangement uses TRBV6-6 and TRBJ1-1; 7 nucleotides align to TRBD1. V was pared by 5 bases and J by 3 bases, with 6 bases of the junction left unmatched. The CDR3 spans 14 residues. CDR1 and CDR2 from the germline V gene are MNHNY and SVGAGI (reference sequence). In DNA form, the CDR3 reads TGTGCCAGCAGTCTTGATACAGGGGACACTGAAGCTTTCTTT. It translates to CASSLDTGDTEAFF.

On this clonotype: This may stem from a read error, because a much larger clone lies one nucleotide away. In nucleotides, the CDR3 is TGTGCCAGCAGCCAATATGGCAGCGCCTATAATTCACCCCTCCACTTT. Encoded protein: CASSQYGSAYNSPLHF. V gene TRBV4-2 combines with J gene TRBJ1-6; D is uncertain. In germline, CDR1 is LGHNA, CDR2 YNFKEQ. This CDR3 spans 16 amino acids. The V gene lost 2 bases and the J gene lost 2 bases, with 10 bases spanning the gap.

The V call is TRBV20-1, the J call TRBJ1-3; no clear D. This CDR3 region has 14 residues. V lost 5 bases and J 0 bases, leaving 11 bases between the germline ends. The V gene's germline CDR1 is DFQATT and CDR2 SNEGSKA (reference sequence). The CDR3 DNA reads TGCAGTGCTGGAACACATAGCTCTGGAAACACCATATATTTT. This sequence encodes CSAGTHSSGNTIYF.

This clonotype has only one observation. Sequence at one end of the junction differs from germline and may be a read error. The CDR3 is CASNLTVWGNEQFF. CDR3 in DNA: TGTGCCAGCAACCTGACAGTGTGGGGCAATGAGCAGTTTTTC. The chain couples TRBV11-1 to TRBJ2-1; possibly TRBD1 for D (5 bases). From germline, CDR1 is SGHAT and CDR2 FQDESV (reference sequence). The CDR3 consists of 14 residues.

The chain recombines TRBV20-1 with TRBJ2-7; a possible D gene is TRBD2 (5 bases). The CDR3 has 12 residues. Germline loops: CDR1 DFQATT, CDR2 SNEGSKA (reference sequence). Trimming removed 3 bases at V and 7 bases at J, with 13 bases between. CDR3 in amino acids: CSASGLFYEQYF. CDR3 DNA: TGCAGTGCTAGTGGACTCTTCTATGAGCAGTACTTC.